This note documents a single TCR beta chain sequence. The data originate from a study of follicular helper T cells after annual influenza vaccination. Time point: 2015-2016 season, pre-vaccination. The data were produced by immunoSEQ multiplex PCR, yet TCRdb's version contains in-frame clones alone and is incomplete. Among under 15,000 clones listed, around 80% were seen once. The CDR3 loop spans 15 amino acids. Germline CDR1 reads LNHDA; CDR2 reads SQIVND (reference sequence). V lost 4 bases and J 5 bases, leaving 17 bases between the germline ends. This specimen consisted of CXCR5+ CD38- circulating T follicular helper cells from blood, obtained on the day of influenza vaccination. Subset reported: circulating Tfh, non-naive CD4+CXCR5+PD-1+ (ICOS+CD38+ or ICOS-CD38-). The sequence derives from an adult who received the influenza vaccine. J is TRBJ1-2 and V is TRBV19; D gene unclear. CDR3 region: CASSTPVGVGYGYTF. CDR3 in DNA: TGTGCCAGTAGTACGCCTGTGGGTGTCGGATATGGCTACACCTTC.